This T cell receptor beta chain was retrieved from a study of blood T cell repertoires in COVID-19 (dated by TCRdb to 2018 to 2021). Looking at the study overall: The collaborator samples originated in the United States, Italy and Spain and spanned the acute and convalescent phases of COVID-19. The material from the prospective study consisted of cDNA or gDNA derived from T cells, B-cell-depleted T cells, or PBMCs. The dataset comprised deeply sampled blood TCRbeta repertoires from subjects exposed to, actively infected with, or recovered from COVID-19. A freely available public database, intended as a resource for researchers studying the immune response to SARS-CoV-2, is where the repertoires were released. The samples were drawn from the first 160 participants of the ongoing ImmuneRACE study and from 1,254 subjects provided by 6 global collaborators. Sample metadata almost always included a de-identified subject ID, COVID-19 status, age in years and sex. Where available, HLA class I and class II types were obtained from metadata supplied by the sample provider rather than from assay-based typing. Study-level results and caveats: How much clinical and demographic metadata was included differed by source and by participant, and the metadata was provided uncurated.

Comment on this clone: The clone's antigen remains unknown. The sample holds no much larger clone one base away, and base qualities are not on file.

TCRbeta CDR3 regions were amplified from genomic DNA by means of the immunoSEQ Assay, a bias-controlled multiplex PCR. In the original analysis: The number of nucleated cells in each sample was estimated from the amplification of reference gene primers within the assay. To quantify the absolute abundance of each unique TCRbeta CDR3 rearrangement, sequence reads were collapsed and filtered. Productive Simpson clonality was computed per sample as the square root of Simpson's diversity index over productive rearrangements. This is the immuneACCESS table as TCRdb keeps it, with only in-frame sequences that have V and J called. A part of the clones is gone; compared with another copy, unresolved V genes explain less than half, and the rest is unexplained. V and J calls and clone size are as listed in that table; D and trimming were resolved from the DNA. The sample profile shows 250,000 to 300,000 clones; 81% of them were found once. The ten largest make up around 2.9% of the sample.

Based on the germline V gene, the CDR1 and CDR2 sequences are MGHRA and YSYEKL. The germline V and J ends show losses of 4 bases and 2 bases respectively, and no gene match explains 7 bases of the junction. Reading from cysteine to phenylalanine, the CDR3 counts 16 amino acids. Only the CDR3 DNA stays, 48 bases, in frame from base 1. The collaborating institutions used their own protocols to collect whole blood in K2EDTA tubes. For TCRbeta analysis, collaborator samples were shipped as frozen whole blood, as isolated PBMCs, or as DNA extracted from either sample type. The V and J segments used are TRBV4-1 and TRBJ2-2; 7 bases in between match TRBD1. Input material: peripheral blood. This receptor was taken from a woman aged 55-75 years with active or convalescent COVID-19. The DNA sequence is TGCGCCAGCAGCCCCACAGGGACAGTAAACACCGGGGAGCTGTTTTTT. It codes for CASSPTGTVNTGELFF.